A selection of T cell receptor beta chains follows, all from one sample in a study of T cells in Graves' hyperthyroidism and ophthalmopathy. TCRdb analysed the multiplex PCR reads with MiXCR anew, one entry per CDR3 protein. The top ten clones hold about 8.3% of a sample with a few hundred thousand distinct CDR3 sequences, around 45% of them seen once. Sequencing input: peripheral blood or thyroid tissue (not recorded which). The receptors shown here come from a woman aged 18-29 years with Graves' hyperthyroidism. The CDR3 runs from the conserved cysteine through the conserved F or W. A D gene is named only where the DNA matches it firmly. Size tells how often a clone was seen (once, few, many) or the class of an expanded clone, and some rows leave it out.

j_call: TRBJ1-2
clone_size: .
d_call: TRBD1
v_call: TRBV20-1
cdr3_nt: TGCAGTGCTGACGGGACAGCGGGGTATGGCTACACCTTC
cdr3_aa: CSADGTAGYGYTF

j_call: TRBJ1-1
clone_size: .
d_call: .
v_call: TRBV20-1
cdr3_nt: TGCAGTGCTAGCCTCGCCGCCGGGAGTGGGATTTTAACTGAAGCTTTCTTT
cdr3_aa: CSASLAAGSGILTEAFF

j_call: TRBJ2-7
clone_size: many
d_call: .
v_call: TRBV7-2
cdr3_nt: TGTGCCAGCCGTCCCCGCCAGGGTCAAACCCTACTACTCTACGAGCAGTACTTC
cdr3_aa: CASRPRQGQTLLLYEQYF

j_call: TRBJ2-2
clone_size: many
d_call: .
v_call: TRBV24-1
cdr3_nt: TGTGCCACCAGTGATTTCGGGAGATCGAACACCGGGGAGCTGTTTTTT
cdr3_aa: CATSDFGRSNTGELFF

j_call: TRBJ2-7
clone_size: few
d_call: TRBD1
v_call: TRBV6-1
cdr3_nt: TGTGCCAGCAGTGAATTCGGACAGGGGTCCGACGAGCAGTACTTC
cdr3_aa: CASSEFGQGSDEQYF

j_call: TRBJ1-5
clone_size: .
d_call: .
v_call: TRBV7-2
cdr3_nt: TGTGCCAGCAGCACACTCGATGGGCGGGCCTCTCAGCCCCAGCATTTT
cdr3_aa: CASSTLDGRASQPQHF

j_call: TRBJ2-1
clone_size: few
d_call: .
v_call: TRBV24-1
cdr3_nt: TGTGCCACCAGTCGCCAGGCTAGCTCCTACAATGAGCAGTTCTTC
cdr3_aa: CATSRQASSYNEQFF

j_call: TRBJ1-1
clone_size: .
d_call: TRBD1
v_call: TRBV4-1
cdr3_nt: TGCGCCAGCAGCCCAGGGGGAGGGGGACAAGCCAATGAAGCTTTCTTT
cdr3_aa: CASSPGGGGQANEAFF

j_call: TRBJ2-7
clone_size: many
d_call: TRBD1
v_call: TRBV24-1
cdr3_nt: TGTGCCACCAGTGAGGCAGGGGGAATGTCTGAGGAGCAGTACTTC
cdr3_aa: CATSEAGGMSEEQYF

j_call: TRBJ1-4
clone_size: .
d_call: .
v_call: TRBV20-1
cdr3_nt: TGCAGTGCTTCCCGACACGGGGGCGGTGAAAAACTGTTTTTT
cdr3_aa: CSASRHGGGEKLFF

j_call: TRBJ2-3
clone_size: .
d_call: .
v_call: TRBV7-2
cdr3_nt: TGTGCCAGCAGCTTAACGGGAAAACGGGATACGCAGTATTTT
cdr3_aa: CASSLTGKRDTQYF

j_call: TRBJ1-4
clone_size: .
d_call: TRBD1
v_call: TRBV20-1
cdr3_nt: TGCAGTGCCTCAGACAGGGAGAATGAAAAACTGTTTTTT
cdr3_aa: CSASDRENEKLFF

j_call: TRBJ2-7
clone_size: .
d_call: TRBD2
v_call: TRBV11-2
cdr3_nt: TGTGCCAGCAGTGATACCGGGAGGCCCTACGAGCAGTACTTC
cdr3_aa: CASSDTGRPYEQYF

j_call: TRBJ1-5
clone_size: .
d_call: .
v_call: TRBV24-1
cdr3_nt: TGTGCCACCAGTGACGGGACGGCTAGCAATCAGCCCCAGCATTTT
cdr3_aa: CATSDGTASNQPQHF

j_call: TRBJ2-6
clone_size: .
d_call: .
v_call: TRBV5-1
cdr3_nt: TGCGCCAGTACTTGGGCCAACGTCCTGACTTTC
cdr3_aa: CASTWANVLTF

j_call: TRBJ2-5
clone_size: many
d_call: .
v_call: TRBV3-1
cdr3_nt: TGTGCCAGCACCGGAAGGGGGGATCAGGAGACCCAGTACTTC
cdr3_aa: CASTGRGDQETQYF

j_call: TRBJ2-6
clone_size: .
d_call: .
v_call: TRBV29-1
cdr3_nt: TGCAGTTTTGTGTTCGGGCAGGGGGCGAGCGGGAGCTCTGGGGCCAACGTCCTGACTTTC
cdr3_aa: CSFVFGQGASGSSGANVLTF

j_call: TRBJ1-2
clone_size: .
d_call: .
v_call: TRBV2
cdr3_nt: TGTGCCAGCCCCCCCCAGTTTAATTATGGCTACACCTTC
cdr3_aa: CASPPQFNYGYTF

j_call: TRBJ2-7
clone_size: .
d_call: .
v_call: TRBV25-1
cdr3_nt: TGTGCCAGAAGTGACCCCGGGACGCTCCTCGAGCAGTACTTC
cdr3_aa: CARSDPGTLLEQYF

j_call: TRBJ2-7
clone_size: .
d_call: .
v_call: TRBV5-1
cdr3_nt: TGCGCCAGCAGCTTGACAGTTTTGGACTCCTACGAGCAGTACTTC
cdr3_aa: CASSLTVLDSYEQYF

j_call: TRBJ1-4
clone_size: .
d_call: .
v_call: TRBV6-5
cdr3_nt: TGTGCCAGCAGTTCGGGAGGAGGCGGTGAAAAACTGTTTTTT
cdr3_aa: CASSSGGGGEKLFF

j_call: TRBJ2-2
clone_size: many
d_call: .
v_call: TRBV25-1
cdr3_nt: TGTGCCAGCAGTGTGGCAGGGAACACCGGGGAGCTGTTTTTT
cdr3_aa: CASSVAGNTGELFF

j_call: TRBJ1-6
clone_size: .
d_call: TRBD1
v_call: TRBV29-1
cdr3_nt: TGCAGCGTTAGACAGGGTCGTAATTCACCCCTCCACTTT
cdr3_aa: CSVRQGRNSPLHF

j_call: TRBJ1-5
clone_size: many
d_call: TRBD1
v_call: TRBV29-1
cdr3_nt: TGCAGCGTTTCACAGGGGGACGGTCAGCCCCAGCATTTT
cdr3_aa: CSVSQGDGQPQHF

j_call: TRBJ1-1
clone_size: .
d_call: TRBD1
v_call: TRBV6-5
cdr3_nt: TGTGCCAGCAGCTCGACAGGGATTTTGGACACTGAAGCTTTCTTT
cdr3_aa: CASSSTGILDTEAFF

j_call: TRBJ1-5
clone_size: .
d_call: .
v_call: TRBV4-3
cdr3_nt: TGCGCCAGCAGCCAGGCTGGACAGTCTAGTCAGCCCCAGCATTTT
cdr3_aa: CASSQAGQSSQPQHF

j_call: TRBJ1-6
clone_size: once
d_call: .
v_call: TRBV29-1
cdr3_nt: TGCAGCACCTGGGGTTCACCCCTCCACTTT
cdr3_aa: CSTWGSPLHF

j_call: TRBJ2-7
clone_size: many
d_call: .
v_call: TRBV29-1
cdr3_nt: TGCAGCGTTGTCGAAACGGGCGCCTACGAGCAGTACTTC
cdr3_aa: CSVVETGAYEQYF

j_call: TRBJ1-1
clone_size: many
d_call: .
v_call: TRBV12-3/TRBV12-4
cdr3_nt: TGTGCCAGCAGTTTAGCTAGGGCGGCGACTGAAGCTTTCTTT
cdr3_aa: CASSLARAATEAFF

j_call: TRBJ1-2
clone_size: .
d_call: .
v_call: TRBV2
cdr3_nt: TGTGCCAGCAGTGAAGATGGGGGCTACACCTTC
cdr3_aa: CASSEDGGYTF

j_call: TRBJ2-5
clone_size: .
d_call: .
v_call: TRBV20-1
cdr3_nt: TGCAGTGCTAGAACGGGGTTTCAAGAGACCCAGTACTTC
cdr3_aa: CSARTGFQETQYF

j_call: TRBJ2-5
clone_size: .
d_call: TRBD2
v_call: TRBV7-9
cdr3_nt: TGTGCCAGCAGCCACCGGACTAGCGAGACCCAGTACTTC
cdr3_aa: CASSHRTSETQYF

j_call: TRBJ2-2
clone_size: .
d_call: TRBD2
v_call: TRBV7-9
cdr3_nt: TGTGCCAGCAGCCGGAACTATACTAGCGGGAGGCGCCCCGGGGAGCTGTTTTTT
cdr3_aa: CASSRNYTSGRRPGELFF

j_call: TRBJ1-1
clone_size: .
d_call: TRBD1
v_call: TRBV29-1
cdr3_nt: TGCAGCGTGACAGGGATAAACACTGAAGCTTTCTTT
cdr3_aa: CSVTGINTEAFF

j_call: TRBJ1-3
clone_size: many
d_call: .
v_call: TRBV7-8
cdr3_nt: TGTGCCAGCAGCTTAGATTTCGGCGGCTTTACTGGAAACACCATATATTTT
cdr3_aa: CASSLDFGGFTGNTIYF

j_call: TRBJ2-7
clone_size: .
d_call: TRBD1
v_call: TRBV7-9
cdr3_nt: TGTGCCAGCAGCCCGTCCGGGACAGGGTACTACGAGCAGTACTTC
cdr3_aa: CASSPSGTGYYEQYF